A selection of T cell receptor beta chains follows, all from one sample in a study of T cell repertoires in cytomegalovirus infection. TCRdb reanalysed the reads using MiXCR and keeps one entry per CDR3 protein. The sample contains hundreds of thousands of distinct CDR3 sequences, over 25% of which appear only once. These receptors' targets are unknown. The sample here was cultured CD8+ T cells from PBMCs, taken from culture after CMV antigen stimulation. The receptors derive from a human donor in good health (CMV status not recorded). Some clones in this sample may be carry-over from other donors' samples. Each CDR3 is given with its conserved first and last residue. A D gene is named only where the DNA matches it firmly. Clone sizes are given selectively: once, few, many, or a class where the clone is expanded.

>.|.|TRBV27|TRBJ1-1
CASSLIYTGGSEAFF
TGTGCCAGCAGTTTAATCTATACGGGGGGGTCTGAAGCTTTCTTT
>.|TRBD1|TRBV5-3|TRBJ2-1
CASSSGTANRISYNEQFF
TGTGCCAGCAGCTCCGGGACAGCGAATCGTATATCCTACAATGAGCAGTTCTTC
>.|.|TRBV7-9|TRBJ2-6
CASSSTLDFRANSGANVLTF
TGTGCCAGCAGCTCTACACTAGACTTCCGGGCTAACTCTGGGGCCAACGTCCTGACTTTC
>.|TRBD1|TRBV7-2|TRBJ1-4
CASSLQGFATNEKLFF
TGTGCCAGCAGCCTACAGGGGTTTGCAACTAATGAAAAACTGTTTTTT
>.|.|TRBV12-3/TRBV12-4|TRBJ1-6
CASSNRRTSPLHF
TGTGCCAGCAGCAATCGACGGACTTCACCCCTCCACTTT
>.|.|TRBV10-1|TRBJ1-2
CASSRTVGGGYTF
TGCGCCAGCAGTCGGACAGTCGGTGGGGGCTACACCTTC
>.|TRBD2|TRBV11-2|TRBJ2-3
CASSHSPGLAGGSPSTDTQYF
TGTGCCAGCAGCCATTCACCGGGACTAGCGGGGGGCTCGCCCAGCACAGATACGCAGTATTTT
>few|.|TRBV12-3/TRBV12-4|TRBJ2-2
CASLPSGNTGELFF
TGTGCCAGCCTTCCCTCAGGGAACACCGGGGAGCTGTTTTTT
>few|.|TRBV15|TRBJ2-5
CATSRIPRGGVGQETQYF
TGTGCCACCAGCAGAATCCCTAGGGGGGGCGTAGGTCAAGAGACCCAGTACTTC
>.|.|TRBV27|TRBJ2-5
CASSGRTETQYF
TGTGCCAGCTCGGGCCGAACGGAGACCCAGTACTTC
>.|.|TRBV20-1|TRBJ1-2
CSARSQGNYGYTF
TGCAGTGCTAGATCCCAGGGAAACTATGGCTACACCTTC
>.|TRBD2|TRBV4-1|TRBJ2-1
CASSQGRASGVYEQFF
TGCGCCAGCAGCCAAGGGAGAGCTAGCGGGGTATATGAGCAGTTCTTC
>.|.|TRBV3-1|TRBJ1-6
CASSQGGGRGFNSPLHF
TGTGCCAGCAGCCAAGGAGGGGGGCGTGGTTTTAATTCACCCCTCCACTTT
>.|.|TRBV6-2/TRBV6-3|TRBJ1-3
CASSSPATDSGNTIYF
TGTGCCAGCAGCTCTCCCGCGACAGACTCTGGAAACACCATATATTTT
>few|.|TRBV7-2|TRBJ2-7
CASSPRTILMDYEQYF
TGTGCCAGCAGCCCCCGGACTATCTTGATGGACTACGAGCAGTACTTC
>few|.|TRBV7-9|TRBJ1-2
CASSRDGQTSYGYTF
TGTGCCAGCAGCCGAGACGGACAGACAAGCTATGGCTACACCTTC
>.|.|TRBV28|TRBJ2-5
CASRQGTVKKETQYF
TGTGCCAGCAGACAAGGGACGGTAAAAAAAGAGACCCAGTACTTC
>.|TRBD2|TRBV12-3/TRBV12-4|TRBJ2-5
CASTQAGGMETQYF
TGTGCCAGCACCCAGGCGGGGGGAATGGAGACCCAGTACTTC
>.|TRBD2|TRBV6-5|TRBJ2-1
CASSYAAGWREQFF
TGTGCCAGCAGTTACGCAGCGGGGTGGAGGGAGCAGTTCTTC
>.|.|TRBV27|TRBJ2-4
CASSLSDPGHIQYF
TGTGCCAGCAGTTTATCGGACCCAGGCCACATTCAGTACTTC
>.|.|TRBV7-9|TRBJ1-6
CASSGGGVNSPLHF
TGTGCCAGCAGCGGAGGCGGGGTTAATTCACCCCTCCACTTT
>many|TRBD2|TRBV11-3|TRBJ2-3
CASSLLAGAHTDTQYF
TGTGCCAGCAGCTTGCTAGCGGGGGCTCACACAGATACGCAGTATTTT
>.|.|TRBV19|TRBJ2-3
CASSIDPGQLPQYF
TGTGCCAGTAGTATAGATCCAGGACAGCTCCCGCAGTATTTT
>.|.|TRBV20-1|TRBJ1-3
CSVIDSHSGNTIYF
TGCAGTGTGATCGACAGCCACTCTGGAAACACCATATATTTT
>many|.|TRBV27|TRBJ2-1
CASSLDTSSYNEQFF
TGTGCCAGCAGCCTCGACACTAGCTCCTACAATGAGCAGTTCTTC
>.|.|TRBV7-9|TRBJ1-1
CASSRREGRLNTEAFF
TGTGCCAGCAGCCGTAGGGAGGGGAGACTGAACACTGAAGCTTTCTTT
>few|.|TRBV7-8|TRBJ1-1
CASSFQNSRATEAFF
TGTGCCAGCAGCTTCCAGAATTCGCGAGCCACTGAAGCTTTCTTT
>.|TRBD1|TRBV6-2/TRBV6-3|TRBJ2-1
CASYDRVNEQFF
TGTGCCAGCTACGACAGGGTAAATGAGCAGTTCTTC
>.|.|TRBV7-6|TRBJ2-5
CASSIYRDHQGTQYF
TGTGCCAGCAGCATCTACCGGGACCACCAAGGGACCCAGTACTTC
>.|.|TRBV7-8|TRBJ2-2
CVSSNGGKNTGELFF
TGTGTCAGCAGCAACGGCGGTAAGAACACCGGGGAGCTGTTTTTT
>few|TRBD2|TRBV9|TRBJ2-3
CASSPGTSTRRTDTQYF
TGTGCCAGCAGCCCGGGGACTAGCACCCGCCGCACAGATACGCAGTATTTT
>few|.|TRBV4-1|TRBJ2-2
CASSQEVARADGELFF
TGCGCCAGCAGCCAAGAGGTGGCCAGGGCTGACGGGGAGCTGTTTTTT
>.|.|TRBV4-1|TRBJ2-2
CASSQFAGVDTGELFF
TGCGCCAGCAGCCAATTTGCAGGGGTTGACACCGGGGAGCTGTTTTTT
>.|.|TRBV7-9|TRBJ2-3
CASSPLSESTDTQYF
TGTGCCAGCAGCCCCCTGTCGGAAAGCACAGATACGCAGTATTTT
>.|.|TRBV20-1|TRBJ2-1
CSARERGAHNEQFF
TGCAGTGCTAGAGAACGGGGGGCGCACAATGAGCAGTTCTTC
>few|TRBD1|TRBV25-1|TRBJ1-2
CASSDRTGADYTF
TGTGCCAGCAGTGACCGGACAGGGGCTGACTACACCTTC
>few|TRBD1|TRBV7-6|TRBJ1-6
CASSSGQRDSPLHF
TGTGCCAGCAGCTCGGGACAGCGGGATTCACCCCTCCACTTT
>many|.|TRBV7-6|TRBJ1-1
CASTPTESLNTEAFF
TGTGCCAGCACCCCGACCGAGTCTTTGAACACTGAAGCTTTCTTT
>.|TRBD1|TRBV28|TRBJ1-5
CASSFLGQSNQPQHF
TGTGCCAGCAGTTTTTTGGGACAGAGCAATCAGCCCCAGCATTTT
>few|.|TRBV7-9|TRBJ2-5
CASSPRGASGYQETQYF
TGTGCCAGCAGTCCACGGGGGGCTAGCGGATATCAAGAGACCCAGTACTTC
>.|.|TRBV27|TRBJ2-3
CATAGGDKDTQYF
TGTGCCACCGCGGGTGGCGATAAAGATACGCAGTATTTT
>.|TRBD2|TRBV27|TRBJ2-1
CASTPLGLAGGNEQFF
TGTGCCAGCACCCCACTGGGACTAGCGGGGGGAAATGAGCAGTTCTTC
>.|TRBD1|TRBV7-9|TRBJ2-5
CASSSRTGTREYQETQYF
TGTGCCAGCAGCTCCCGGACAGGGACGAGAGAGTACCAAGAGACCCAGTACTTC
>.|.|TRBV12-3/TRBV12-4|TRBJ2-7
CASSFQKGPPGEQYF
TGTGCCAGCAGTTTCCAGAAGGGACCTCCCGGCGAGCAGTACTTC
>.|TRBD1|TRBV6-5|TRBJ2-5
CASSSFGQGETQYF
TGTGCCAGCAGTTCCTTCGGACAGGGAGAGACCCAGTACTTC
>.|.|TRBV4-1|TRBJ1-2
CASSQAPGQDYGYTF
TGTGCCAGCAGCCAAGCCCCGGGGCAGGACTATGGCTACACCTTC
>few|.|TRBV4-1|TRBJ1-1
CASSPGDGHTEAFF
TGCGCCAGCAGCCCTGGGGACGGTCACACTGAAGCTTTCTTT
>.|TRBD1|TRBV7-9|TRBJ2-1
CASKPGQGDNEQFF
TGTGCCAGCAAACCGGGACAGGGAGACAATGAGCAGTTCTTC